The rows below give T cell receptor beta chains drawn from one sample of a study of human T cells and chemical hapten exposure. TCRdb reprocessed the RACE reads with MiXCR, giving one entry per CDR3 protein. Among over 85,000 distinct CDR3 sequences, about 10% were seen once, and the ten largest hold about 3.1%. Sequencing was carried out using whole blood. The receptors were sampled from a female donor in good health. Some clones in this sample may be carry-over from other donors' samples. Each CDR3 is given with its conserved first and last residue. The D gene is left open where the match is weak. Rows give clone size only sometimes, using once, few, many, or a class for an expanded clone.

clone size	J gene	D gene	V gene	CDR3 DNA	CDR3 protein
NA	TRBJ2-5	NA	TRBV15	TGTGCCACCAGCAGTGGAGGGGAGCGGTACTTC	CATSSGGERYF
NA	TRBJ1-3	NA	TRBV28	TGTGCCAGCATTAACGCCGGCTCTGGAAACACCATATATTTT	CASINAGSGNTIYF
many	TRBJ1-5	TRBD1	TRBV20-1	TGCAGTGCTAGTGACAGGGTGTCTGGCAATCAGCCCCAGCATTTT	CSASDRVSGNQPQHF
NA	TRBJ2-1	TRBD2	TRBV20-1	TGCAGTGCTAGTAGCGGGGGGTTACATTACAATGAGCAGTTCTTC	CSASSGGLHYNEQFF
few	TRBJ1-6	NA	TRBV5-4	TGTGCCAGCAGCTTGGATGGGGTGGGTTCACCCCTCCACTTT	CASSLDGVGSPLHF
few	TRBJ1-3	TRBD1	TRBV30	TGTGCCTGGAGTAGGACAGGGAAGATCTCTGGAAACACCATATATTTT	CAWSRTGKISGNTIYF
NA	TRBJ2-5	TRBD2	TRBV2	TGTGCCACCAAGGGACTAGCGGGAGCACCGGGGTCCTTC	CATKGLAGAPGSF
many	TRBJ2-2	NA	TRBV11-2	TGTGCCAGCAGCTTAGAAGTGGGGGAAGGTCACACCGGGGAGCTGTTTTTT	CASSLEVGEGHTGELFF
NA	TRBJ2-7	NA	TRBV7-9	TGTGCCAGCAGCTTAATCAGGGGACCTCTCTACGAGCAGTACTTC	CASSLIRGPLYEQYF
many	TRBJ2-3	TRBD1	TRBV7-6	TGTGCCAGCAGCCGCAGGGTATCGGGACAGGGGGCGAAAGATACGCAGTATTTT	CASSRRVSGQGAKDTQYF
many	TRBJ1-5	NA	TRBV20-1	TGCAGTGCAGATGATGAGGGGAATCAGCCCCAGCATTTT	CSADDEGNQPQHF
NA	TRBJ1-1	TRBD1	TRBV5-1	TGCGCCAGCAGCTTACAGGGGTCTGAAGCTTTCTTT	CASSLQGSEAFF
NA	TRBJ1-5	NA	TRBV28	TGTGCCAGCAGCTCACCTCAGCCCCAGCATTTT	CASSSPQPQHF
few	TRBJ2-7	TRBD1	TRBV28	TGTGCCAGCGCTCCCGGACAGGGGAACTACGAGCAGTACTTC	CASAPGQGNYEQYF
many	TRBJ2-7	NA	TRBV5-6	TGTGCCAGCAGCTTTAGCCCTGTAGCCCCACTTCTCGACGAGCAGTACTTC	CASSFSPVAPLLDEQYF
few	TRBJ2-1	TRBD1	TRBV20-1	TGCAGTACCGGACAGGGAGAGGTTGAGCAGTTCTTC	CSTGQGEVEQFF
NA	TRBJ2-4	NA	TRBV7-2	TGTGCCAGCAGCTCCCAGGGTGACATTCAGTACTTC	CASSSQGDIQYF
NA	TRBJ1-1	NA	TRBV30	TGTGCCTGGAGTGTGCGGAACACTGAAGCTTTCTTT	CAWSVRNTEAFF
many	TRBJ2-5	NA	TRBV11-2	TGTGCCAGCAGCTTAGATCAACCGGGGGTGGGCGAGACCCAGTACTTC	CASSLDQPGVGETQYF
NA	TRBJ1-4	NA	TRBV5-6	TGTGCCAGCAGCTTGGCTGGGGCGCAGGGTGAAAAACTGTTTTTT	CASSLAGAQGEKLFF
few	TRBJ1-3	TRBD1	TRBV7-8	TGTGCCAGCAGCTTGGACACACGAGCAGGGGGCTCTGGAAACACCATATATTTT	CASSLDTRAGGSGNTIYF
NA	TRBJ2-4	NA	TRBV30	TGTGCCTGGAGCGGGGTAGCCAAAAACATTCAGTACTTC	CAWSGVAKNIQYF
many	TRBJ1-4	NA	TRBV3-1	TGTGCCAGCAGCCAAGGTTCTGGCTCAACTAATGAAAAACTGTTTTTT	CASSQGSGSTNEKLFF
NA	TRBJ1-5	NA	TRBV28	TGTGCCAGCAGTTCGGTGGGCGACGGGAGCAATCAGCCCCAGCATTTT	CASSSVGDGSNQPQHF